What follows are 10 T cell receptor beta chains derived from one specimen sequenced in a study of CD8 T cells in ankylosing spondylitis. TCRdb used MiXCR to reprocess the 5' RACE reads, holding one entry per CDR3 protein. The top ten hold 2% to 2.5% of the sample, which has approximately 69,000 distinct CDR3 sequences, approximately 5% seen once. Sequencing was carried out using blood, either unsorted or a sorted T cell fraction (not recorded which). These TCRs come from a male donor with ankylosing spondylitis or in good health (not recorded which).

This clonotype was counted ten times or more. The CDR3 sequence is CASSEGTSGYQETQYF. CDR3 in DNA: TGCGCCAGCAGCGAGGGGACTAGCGGGTACCAAGAGACCCAGTACTTC. The V call is TRBV5-1, the J call TRBJ2-5, with TRBD2 identical over 12 bases. After removal of 4 bases from V and 0 bases from J, the junction contained 4 bases not matched to a gene. The CDR3 has 16 residues. Germline CDR1 reads SGHRS; CDR2 reads YFSETQ.

This clonotype occurred many times. DNA of the CDR3: TGTGCCAGCTCACCAGGGTTGGATTCACCCCTCCACTTT. Translation: CASSPGLDSPLHF. This chain links TRBV18 with TRBJ1-6; D remains unclear. Germline CDR1 reads KGHSH; CDR2 reads LQKENI. The V and J ends lost 2 bases and 8 bases respectively, with 7 bases between them. There are 13 residues in the CDR3.

This clonotype showed up many times. The rearrangement joins TRBV7-9 to TRBJ2-7; 7 bases match TRBD1. Per the germline V gene, CDR1 is SEHNR and CDR2 is FQNEAQ (reference sequence). V lost 4 bases and J lost 5; bases outside the gene matches: 2. This CDR3 region has 12 residues. CDR3 nucleotide sequence: TGTGCCAGCAGCTGGGACAGTAACGAGCAGTACTTC. Its protein product is CASSWDSNEQYF. Full variable domain (remainder filled in from reference TRBV7-9 and TRBJ2-7): DTGVSQNPRHKITKRGQNVTFRCDPISEHNRLYWYRQTLGQGPEFLTYFQNEAQLEKSRLLSDRFSAERPKGSFSTLEIQRTEQGDSAMYLCASSWDSNEQYFGPGTRLTVT.

Ten or more counts support this clonotype. This sequence joins TRBV12-3 or TRBV12-4 and TRBJ2-7, with D possibly TRBD2 on 5 matching bases. V lost 3 bases, J lost 4 bases, and 13 bases lay in between. The CDR3 loop spans 14 amino acids. CDR3: CASSFGGLRYEQYF. The CDR3 DNA reads as TGTGCCAGCAGTTTTGGCGGGCTAAGGTACGAGCAGTACTTC.

This clonotype was observed many times. The rearrangement uses TRBV5-1 and TRBJ1-5; 9 positions match TRBD1. The trim removed 4 bases at V and 4 bases at J, leaving 6 bases unmatched. Germline V lookup: CDR1 SGHRS, CDR2 YFSETQ. This CDR3 is 15 amino acids long. CDR3 sequence reads: CASSPTGTGNQPQHF. The CDR3 bases are TGCGCCAGCAGCCCGACCGGGACAGGGAATCAGCCCCAGCATTTT.

This clonotype was observed at least ten times. V usage is TRBV25-1 and J usage is TRBJ2-2; TRBD1 matches at 10 bases. Germline assignment: CDR1 MGHDK and CDR2 SYGVNS. The CDR3 is 13 amino acids. With 10 bases clipped from V and 5 bases from J, the junction kept 4 bases outside the gene matches. The CDR3 is CATGQGGTGELFF. The CDR3, as DNA: TGTGCCACTGGACAGGGGGGGACCGGGGAGCTGTTTTTT.

This clonotype appeared many times. The chain uses TRBV7-9 and TRBJ1-2, with TRBD1 identical over 7 bases. Looked up from germline, CDR1 is SEHNR and CDR2 is FQNEAQ (reference sequence). The CDR3 covers 13 residues. Unmatched junction bases numbered 4, after V lost 6 bases and J lost 3 bases. In DNA, the CDR3 is TGTGCCAGCAGGGGAGACAGGGACTATGGCTACACCTTC. This encodes CASRGDRDYGYTF.

This clonotype has at least ten counts. The V gene is TRBV28, the J gene TRBJ2-5, with D hard to call. The CDR3 runs 16 residues. The germline V and J ends were trimmed by 6 bases and 5 bases, with 22 bases remaining between them. Germline CDR1 MDHEN, CDR2 SYDVKM. The CDR3, as DNA: TGTGCCAGCAGCCCTCCTGTCGGCCCCCGAAGGGAGACCCAGTACTTC. This encodes CASSPPVGPRRETQYF.

This clonotype showed up many times. The chain links TRBV19 to TRBJ2-2; TRBD2 matches at 12 bases. CDR1 and CDR2 (germline): LNHDA, SQIVND (reference sequence). The CDR3 consists of 15 residues. V lost 10 bases, J lost 4 bases, and 7 bases stayed unmatched. The CDR3 sequence is CAMSSGGAATGELFF. The DNA for the CDR3 is TGTGCCATGTCTAGCGGGGGGGCGGCCACCGGGGAGCTGTTTTTT.

This clonotype was seen at least ten times. The chain has TRBV5-1 and TRBJ2-7; 7 bases fit TRBD1. After removal of 2 bases from V and 2 bases from J, the junction contained 1 base not matched to a gene. The CDR3 loop spans 13 amino acids. Germline V gene sequence: CDR1 SGHRS, CDR2 YFSETQ. The CDR3 loop is CASSFGTAYEQYF. As DNA, the CDR3 is TGCGCCAGCAGCTTCGGGACAGCCTACGAGCAGTACTTC.